This entry lists 26 T cell receptor beta chains sequenced from one sample in a study of shared clonotypes between healthy human individuals. This table comes from immunoSEQ multiplex PCR, and its TCRdb copy is limited to in-frame clones, with some not included. The sample consists of a few million clones, over 85% of them appearing once. The specimen was naive CD4+ T cells from PBMCs. Subset given: CD45RA+ positively selected. Every receptor here comes from a man aged 18-30 years in good health. Some clones in this sample may be carry-over from other donors' samples.

The rearrangement uses TRBV12-5 and TRBJ2-3, with D perhaps matching TRBD1 (6 bases). The CDR3 has 14 residues. CDR1 and CDR2 from the germline V gene are LGHNT and FRNRAP. V was clipped by 4 bases and J by 0 bases, with 8 bases between them. The CDR3 protein is CASGYGQSTDTQYF. The DNA of the CDR3 is TGTGCTAGTGGTTACGGACAGAGCACAGATACGCAGTATTTT.

The chain employs TRBV28 and TRBJ2-7, with D possibly TRBD2 on 6 matching bases. Per the germline V gene, CDR1 is MDHEN and CDR2 is SYDVKM. V lost 6 bases and J 4 bases, leaving 16 bases between the germline ends. CDR3 length: 14 residues. CDR3 in DNA: TGTGCCAGCAGCCGTTGGAGGGTTAGTTACGAGCAGTACTTC. Amino acids: CASSRWRVSYEQYF.

The rearrangement joins TRBV18 to TRBJ2-3; 10 bases map to TRBD1. Germline CDR1 is KGHSH and CDR2 is LQKENI. CDR3 size: 15 residues. V dropped 7 bases and J dropped 5; count of bases not matched to a gene: 9. The DNA for the CDR3 is TGTGCCAGCTTTTTCCCGGGACAGGGGAGAGATACGCAGTATTTT. Encoded protein: CASFFPGQGRDTQYF. The full variable domain, with the rest looked up from reference TRBV18 and TRBJ2-3, is NAGVMQNPRHLVRRRGQEARLRCSPMKGHSHVYWYRQLPEEGLKFMVYLQKENIIDESGMPKERFSAEFPKEGPSILRIQQVVRGDSAAYFCASFFPGQGRDTQYFGPGTRLTVL.

This clone was seen just once. The CDR3 region is CASKTGIAQETQYF. The DNA for the CDR3 is TGTGCCAGCAAAACAGGGATAGCCCAAGAGACCCAGTACTTC. The V and J genes are TRBV6-5 and TRBJ2-5, with D perhaps matching TRBD1 (6 bases). Germline CDR1 and CDR2: MNHEY and SVGAGI. The CDR3 contains 14 residues. V gave up 7 bases and J gave up 1 base, with 13 bases separating them.

Regarding this clone: Other DNA sequences in the sample encode the same CDR3. This chain connects TRBV29-1 to TRBJ2-7; D possibly corresponds to TRBD1 (6 bases). Germline CDR1 and CDR2: SQVTM and ANQGSEA. This CDR3 has 12 residues. The V end was cut by 4 bases, the J end by 2 bases, with 9 bases between. The CDR3 DNA follows: TGCAGCGTTGTGACAGGAGCCTACGAGCAGTACTTC. It translates to CSVVTGAYEQYF.

V gene TRBV4-1 combines with J gene TRBJ2-1; a possible D gene is TRBD2 (6 bases). In germline, CDR1 is MGHRA, CDR2 YSYEKL. Trimming left V 6 bases short and J 7 bases short, with 13 bases between. CDR3 length: 13 residues. The CDR3 is CASRRLASNEQFF. CDR3 DNA: TGCGCCAGCAGACGGCTAGCGTCAAATGAGCAGTTCTTC.

The genes are TRBV19 and TRBJ1-4, with D unclear. Trimming removed 0 bases at V and 5 bases at J, with 7 bases between. CDR1 and CDR2 from the germline V gene are LNHDA and SQIVND (reference sequence). The CDR3 runs to 14 residues. The CDR3 DNA is TGTGCCAGTAGTATAGACAGCCTAAATGAAAAACTGTTTTTT. Its translation is CASSIDSLNEKLFF.

The chain is built from TRBV7-8 and TRBJ2-1, with D tentatively TRBD1 (6 bases). CDR1 and CDR2 from the germline V gene are SGHVS and FQNEAQ. Trimming left V 5 bases short and J 2 bases short, with 19 bases between. This CDR3 is 17 amino acids long. This CDR3 reads CASSRRPGQPTYNEQFF. The CDR3 DNA is TGTGCCAGCAGCAGGCGACCGGGACAACCTACCTACAATGAGCAGTTCTTC. The full variable domain, with the rest looked up from reference TRBV7-8 and TRBJ2-1, is GAGVSQSPRYKVAKRGQDVALRCDPISGHVSLFWYQQALGQGPEFLTYFQNEAQLDKSGLPSDRFFAERPEGSVSTLKIQRTQQEDSAVYLCASSRRPGQPTYNEQFFGPGTRLTVL.

The chain uses TRBV15 and TRBJ1-1; D is perhaps TRBD1 (6 bases). The CDR3 consists of 17 residues. Germline V CDR1 and CDR2: LNHNV, YYDKDF (reference sequence). Trimming stripped 0 bases from V and 3 bases from J, with 17 bases between. The DNA of the CDR3 is TGTGCCACCAGCAGAGATCTATTGGGGGCGCGGGACACTGAAGCTTTCTTT. It is translated as CATSRDLLGARDTEAFF.

The chain combines TRBV28 with TRBJ1-2; TRBD1 might be the D (5 bases). Per the germline V gene, CDR1 is MDHEN and CDR2 is SYDVKM. CDR3 size: 13 residues. The ends were cut back, 5 bases at V and 5 bases at J, with 12 bases in the middle. CDR3 residues: CASSPSGLYGYTF. CDR3 coding DNA: TGTGCCAGCAGTCCCTCGGGACTTTATGGCTACACCTTC.

This sequence joins TRBV5-4 and TRBJ1-2, with D perhaps TRBD1 (5 bases). The germline gives CDR1 SGHNT, CDR2 YYREEE (reference sequence). The V end lost 0 bases, the J end lost 6 bases, and 18 bases lay between the germline ends. The CDR3 sequence is 16 residues long. The CDR3 loop reads CASSLAGQGRLDGYTF. CDR3 DNA: TGTGCCAGCAGCTTGGCCGGGCAGGGTCGATTGGATGGCTACACCTTC.

Note on this clone: This sample also contains other DNA sequences that code for the same CDR3. V is TRBV5-1 and J is TRBJ2-6; TRBD1 agrees at 9 bases. J lost 0 bases, V lost 4 bases, and 5 bases had no gene match. Germline assignment: CDR1 SGHRS and CDR2 YFSETQ. CDR3 length: 17 amino acids. The CDR3 coding sequence is TGCGCCAGCAGCCCCGGGACAGGGTCCTCTGGGGCCAACGTCCTGACTTTC. Encoded protein: CASSPGTGSSGANVLTF.

The chain couples TRBV7-2 to TRBJ1-2; D gene ambiguous. Germline V CDR1 and CDR2: SGHTA, FQGNSA. The CDR3 contains 14 residues. Trimming pared 5 bases from V and 4 bases from J, leaving 14 bases between. The CDR3 region has the DNA TGTGCCAGCAGCCCAACACAAGGAATCTATGGCTACACCTTC. It specifies CASSPTQGIYGYTF.

Turning to this clone: Distinct nucleotide sequences in the sample also encode this CDR3. V usage is TRBV6-5 and J usage is TRBJ1-5, with D hard to call. This CDR3 region has 15 residues. V lost 0 bases to trimming and J lost 0 bases, with 6 bases between them. Germline V CDR1 and CDR2: MNHEY, SVGAGI. The CDR3 sequence: CASSYSFPSNQPQHF. The CDR3 DNA is TGTGCCAGCAGTTACTCGTTCCCTAGCAATCAGCCCCAGCATTTT.

The V call is TRBV4-2, the J call TRBJ1-2; 9 bases align to TRBD1. Germline assignment: CDR1 LGHNA and CDR2 YNFKEQ. The CDR3 has 18 amino acids. V gave up 3 bases and J gave up 5 bases; unmatched junction bases: 16. The CDR3 here is CASSHLQPRTGESYGYTF. DNA for the CDR3: TGTGCCAGCAGCCACTTACAACCTCGGACAGGGGAAAGTTATGGCTACACCTTC.

This rearrangement joins TRBV5-1 to TRBJ1-2; weak D call: TRBD1 (5 bases). The CDR3 extends over 14 amino acids. Deletions cut 7 bases from V and 7 bases from J, with 20 bases between. The germline V gene encodes CDR1 SGHRS and CDR2 YFSETQ. CDR3 loop: CASRSTAPRRGYTF. CDR3 sequence (DNA): TGCGCCAGCCGATCGACAGCCCCCCGACGTGGCTACACCTTC.

Comment on this clone: Other DNA sequences in this sample translate to the same CDR3. The chain employs TRBV5-4 and TRBJ1-3; D not resolved. The V and J ends lost 4 bases and 2 bases respectively, with 10 bases between them. Per the germline V gene, CDR1 is SGHNT and CDR2 is YYREEE (reference sequence). The CDR3 has 14 amino acids. The chain's CDR3 is CASSLGGAGNTIYF. CDR3 nucleotides: TGTGCCAGCAGCCTTGGTGGGGCTGGAAACACCATATATTTT. The full variable domain, in which reference TRBV5-4 and TRBJ1-3 provide the parts outside the CDR3, is ETGVTQSPTHLIKTRGQQVTLRCSSQSGHNTVSWYQQALGQGPQFIFQYYREEENGRGNFPPRFSGLQFPNYSSELNVNALELDDSALYLCASSLGGAGNTIYFGEGSWLTVV.

V gene TRBV4-1 combines with J gene TRBJ1-5, with D unclear. V lost 1 base, J lost 4 bases, and 14 bases lay in between. CDR1 is MGHRA and CDR2 is YSYEKL in the germline V gene. The CDR3 runs 16 residues. CDR3 sequence: CASSQVAGNGNQPQHF. The CDR3 DNA is TGCGCCAGCAGCCAAGTGGCGGGGAACGGAAATCAGCCCCAGCATTTT.

The rearrangement links TRBV9 to TRBJ2-1; TRBD1 or TRBD2 may be the D gene (5 bases each). Per germline, CDR1 SGDLS and CDR2 YYNGEE. The CDR3 covers 11 residues. Here the CDR3 reads CTGAKGNEQFF. CDR3 bases: TGTACCGGGGCCAAGGGGAATGAGCAGTTCTTC. The full variable domain, rest sourced from reference TRBV9 and TRBJ2-1, is DSGVTQTPKHLITATGQRVTLRCSPRSGDLSVYWYQQSLDQGLQFLIQYYNGEERAKGNILERFSAQQFPDLHSELNLSSLELGDSALYFCTGAKGNEQFFGPGTRLTVL.

This clone occurred once. The genes are TRBV25-1 and TRBJ2-5; D is possibly TRBD1 or TRBD2 (5 bases each). CDR3 length: 16 residues. With 7 bases removed from V and 2 bases from J, the gap between germline ends came to 20 bases. Germline V CDR1 and CDR2: MGHDK, SYGVNS. CDR3 amino acids: CASTPRIRDPQETQYF. The CDR3 DNA sequence: TGTGCCAGCACCCCTCGGATTCGGGACCCACAAGAGACCCAGTACTTC.

The chain combines TRBV5-1 with TRBJ1-1; D call uncertain. The CDR3 loop spans 13 amino acids. Trimming cost V 4 bases and J 11 bases, with 18 bases left between them. Germline CDR1 reads SGHRS; CDR2 reads YFSETQ. Here the CDR3 reads CASSPAVGPRAFF. The CDR3 nucleotides are TGCGCCAGCAGCCCCGCGGTAGGCCCTCGTGCTTTCTTT.

The J gene is TRBJ2-5, the V gene TRBV7-9; D is unresolved. The CDR3 loop spans 15 amino acids. Germline assignment: CDR1 SEHNR and CDR2 FQNEAQ (reference sequence). Trimming left V 2 bases short and J 5 bases short, with 15 bases between. The CDR3 loop reads CASSLSPLVTETQYF. The CDR3 bases are TGTGCCAGCAGCTTATCCCCCTTGGTGACGGAGACCCAGTACTTC.

The chain has TRBV19 and TRBJ2-2; possibly TRBD2 for D (6 bases). Germline V gene lookup returns CDR1 LNHDA and CDR2 SQIVND (reference sequence). This CDR3 is built from 18 residues. V shed 5 bases and J shed 0 bases, with 19 bases lying between them. CDR3: CASSPNDGAGTNTGELFF. CDR3 DNA sequence: TGTGCCAGTAGTCCAAACGACGGGGCGGGAACGAACACCGGGGAGCTGTTTTTT.

Worth noting for this clone: Different DNA sequences within this sample yield the same CDR3. The J gene is TRBJ2-1, the V gene TRBV28; 7 positions agree with TRBD2. The CDR3 loop spans 14 amino acids. V shed 7 bases, J shed 2 bases, and the junction held 5 bases outside the gene matches. Per the germline V gene, CDR1 is MDHEN and CDR2 is SYDVKM. The CDR3 spells CASTRGGAYNEQFF. In nucleotides, the CDR3 is TGTGCCAGCACCCGCGGGGGAGCCTACAATGAGCAGTTCTTC.

This clone was found once. The genes are TRBV5-1 and TRBJ2-2; 10 nucleotides agree with TRBD1. Trimming took 0 bases from V and 3 from J; bases not matched to a gene: 11. The CDR3 runs 19 residues. CDR1 is SGHRS, CDR2 YFSETQ, per germline. The CDR3 loop is CASSLAVMGQGLHTGELFF. The CDR3 coding sequence is TGCGCCAGCAGCTTGGCCGTGATGGGACAGGGGCTACACACCGGGGAGCTGTTTTTT.

A word on this clone: The sample has other DNA sequences that encode this CDR3 too. The chain recombines TRBV27 with TRBJ2-5; tentative D call: TRBD1 (5 bases). Trimming removed 2 bases from V and 4 bases from J, with 5 bases in between. The CDR3 is 12 amino acids. Germline lookup yields CDR1 MNHEY and CDR2 SMNVEV (reference sequence). The CDR3 reads CASSLRGETQYF. The CDR3 region has the DNA TGTGCCAGCAGTTTAAGGGGAGAGACCCAGTACTTC.